This T cell receptor beta chain comes out of a study of blood T cell repertoires in COVID-19. In the study overall: Donors in the United States, Italy and Spain gave samples during acute or convalescent COVID-19. Sources were T cells, B-cell-depleted T cells, or PBMCs; the material itself was cDNA or gDNA.

Source study methods: Quantification of nucleated cells was approximated via reference gene primer amplification. Clones were sequenced by immunoSEQ multiplex PCR, and TCRdb holds only the in-frame ones, with some missing. V and J calls and clone size come straight from that table; D and trimming were deduced from the DNA. The sample yields over 200,000 clones, approximately 90% seen once. Trimming stripped 6 bases from V and 6 bases from J, with 20 bases between. CDR3 length equals 15 residues. Germline-derived CDR1 and CDR2 are MNHEY and SVGAGI. Sequenced material: peripheral blood. This sequence originates from a man in his thirties or forties with acute or convalescent COVID-19. The V and J genes are TRBV6-5 and TRBJ1-2, with D maybe TRBD1 (6 bases). The CDR3 sequence is CASRKPAPGVHGYTF. CDR3 DNA sequence: TGTGCCAGCAGGAAACCGGCACCAGGGGTTCATGGCTACACCTTC.